The present T cell receptor (beta chain) was sequenced within a study of blood T cell repertoires in COVID-19. The wider study: Sites across the United States, Italy and Spain contributed samples from acute and convalescent COVID-19. PBMCs, B-cell-depleted T cells, or T cells were the source of the cDNA or gDNA that made up the material.

In the authors' methods: Amplification of reference gene primers was used by the study to estimate nucleated cell counts. Only in-frame clones appear in the TCRdb table, and some are missing; sequencing was by immunoSEQ multiplex PCR. Clonal size and the V and J genes are those of that table, whereas D and trimming came from the DNA. Here the sample spans about 190,000 clones, approximately 90% being singletons. The count of this clone is one. CDR3 length: 14 residues. V was clipped by 3 bases and J by 5 bases, with 13 bases between them. Germline loops: CDR1 KGHSH, CDR2 LQKENI. The rearrangement uses TRBV18 and TRBJ1-1, with D possibly TRBD1 on 5 matching bases. Sequencing was carried out using peripheral blood. The sequence derives from a man in his 70s with active or convalescent COVID-19. Here the CDR3 reads CASSPTDVGTEAFF. For the CDR3, the DNA is TGTGCCAGCTCACCGACAGATGTTGGGACTGAAGCTTTCTTT.